These T cell receptor beta chains were read from a single sample in a study of monozygotic twins with inflammatory bowel disease. TCRdb reprocessed the 5' RACE reads; each CDR3 protein has one entry and no DNA is given. The sample totals roughly 300,000 distinct CDR3 sequences. Sequenced sample: blood. Source of these receptors: a human donor with ulcerative colitis or Crohn's disease, or a healthy co-twin of an affected twin (not recorded which). Both conserved end residues are part of each CDR3.

V,J,CDR3
TRBV3-1,TRBJ2-2,CASSQVGLAGAPLNTGELFF
TRBV6-1,TRBJ2-5,CASKRLAGDKETQYF
TRBV5-1,TRBJ2-1,CASSRRLAGEGLQFF
TRBV5-1,TRBJ2-3,CASSLTAAGVGSDTQYF
TRBV5-1,TRBJ1-5,CASSLRRRVPRQPQHF
TRBV27,TRBJ2-7,CASSFVGFPYEQYF
TRBV7-9,TRBJ2-7,CASSNDLIAYEQYF
TRBV6-2/TRBV6-3,TRBJ1-6,CASRAEGQANNSPLHF
TRBV7-9,TRBJ2-1,CASSFRGDEQFF
TRBV11-2,TRBJ1-2,CASGASNIATNYGYTF
TRBV5-1,TRBJ2-5,CASNGRALGGETQYF
TRBV5-1,TRBJ2-7,CASSLEQVYEQYF
TRBV5-1,TRBJ1-1,CASSFLPGLRPNTEAFF
TRBV20-1,TRBJ1-5,CSARRRQGFWDSNQPQHF
TRBV7-9,TRBJ1-2,CASSLQGHVGYTF
TRBV3-1,TRBJ2-7,CASSQASGSGTGSSRPYF
TRBV6-5,TRBJ1-5,CASSYKASGINQPQHF
TRBV12-3/TRBV12-4,TRBJ1-4,CASSLGSGDEKLFF
TRBV10-3,TRBJ2-2,CAIGRQTGELFF
TRBV3-1,TRBJ1-4,CASSQPPGTGQRLFF
TRBV29-1,TRBJ1-2,CSGCWDTVVGYTF
TRBV20-1,TRBJ2-1,CSASVGGRGEQFF
TRBV11-3,TRBJ2-3,CASSLGGIGQTIAGMNTDTQYF
TRBV7-9,TRBJ2-7,CASSSGQLFYEQYF
TRBV9,TRBJ2-3,CASSVDLTSTDTQYF
TRBV6-2/TRBV6-3,TRBJ1-5,CASSHNPRSGNQPQHF
TRBV5-1,TRBJ2-2,CASSRGTGYSGELFF
TRBV29-1,TRBJ2-1,CSVQDRVYNEQFF
TRBV5-5,TRBJ2-3,CASSLGSGRADTQYF
TRBV3-1,TRBJ1-2,CASSRGNYGYTF
TRBV24-1,TRBJ2-2,CATSVVGGRAYTGELFF
TRBV5-5,TRBJ1-2,CASSFVGGMGYTF
TRBV5-1,TRBJ2-2,CASSLITGTPGGELFF
TRBV20-1,TRBJ2-3,CSARIGTRKDTQYF
TRBV20-1,TRBJ1-5,CSARGQGLPAQPQHF
TRBV10-3,TRBJ1-3,CAISDLEGPSGNTIYF
TRBV19,TRBJ2-4,CASSMRLQLAKNIQYF
TRBV12-3/TRBV12-4,TRBJ1-1,CASSFSWTALNTEAFF
TRBV7-2,TRBJ2-3,CASSLRATSTDTQYF
TRBV28,TRBJ2-3,CASRRWSGGGDTQYF
TRBV7-9,TRBJ1-2,CASSFGTGMQGYTF
TRBV7-3,TRBJ2-7,CASSRRQGLEQYF
TRBV20-1,TRBJ2-7,CSARRGLAYEQYF
TRBV28,TRBJ2-4,CASSRRDRGFLAKNIQYF
TRBV4-3,TRBJ2-3,CASSQVPTSGVDTQYF
TRBV27,TRBJ2-1,CASSRTQRNEQFF